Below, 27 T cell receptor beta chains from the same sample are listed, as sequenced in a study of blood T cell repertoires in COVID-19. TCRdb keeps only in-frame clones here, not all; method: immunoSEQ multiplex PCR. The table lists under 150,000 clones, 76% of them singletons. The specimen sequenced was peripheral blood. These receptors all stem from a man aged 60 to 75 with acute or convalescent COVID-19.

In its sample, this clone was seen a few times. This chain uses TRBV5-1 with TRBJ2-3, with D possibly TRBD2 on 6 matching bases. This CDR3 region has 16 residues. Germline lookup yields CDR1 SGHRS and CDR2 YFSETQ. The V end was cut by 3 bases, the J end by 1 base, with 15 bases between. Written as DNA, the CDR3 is TGCGCCAGCAGCTGGGGAACTAGCTCAGGCACAGATACGCAGTATTTT. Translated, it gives CASSWGTSSGTDTQYF. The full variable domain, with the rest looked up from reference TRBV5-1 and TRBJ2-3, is KAGVTQTPRYLIKTRGQQVTLSCSPISGHRSVSWYQQTPGQGLQFLFEYFSETQRNKGNFPGRFSGRQFSNSRSEMNVSTLELGDSALYLCASSWGTSSGTDTQYFGPGTRLTVL.

The CDR3 coding sequence is TGTGCCAGCAGCTTATACGGGTCTAATTCACCCCTCCACTTT. Encoded protein: CASSLYGSNSPLHF. The chain joins TRBV11-2 to TRBJ1-6; no reliable D call. This CDR3 is 14 amino acids long. The V and J ends lost 2 bases and 6 bases respectively, with 8 bases between them. CDR1 and CDR2 (germline): SGHAT, FQNNGV. Full variable domain (remainder filled in from reference TRBV11-2 and TRBJ1-6): EAGVAQSPRYKIIEKRQSVAFWCNPISGHATLYWYQQILGQGPKLLIQFQNNGVVDDSQLPKDRFSAERLKGVDSTLKIQPAKLEDSAVYLCASSLYGSNSPLHFGNGTRLTVT.

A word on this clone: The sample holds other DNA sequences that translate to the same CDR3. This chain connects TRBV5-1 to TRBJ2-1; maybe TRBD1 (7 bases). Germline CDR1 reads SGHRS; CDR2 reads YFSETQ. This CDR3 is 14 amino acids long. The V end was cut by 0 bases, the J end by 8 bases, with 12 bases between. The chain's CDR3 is CASSLGGRGDEQFF. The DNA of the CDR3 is TGCGCCAGCAGCTTGGGGGGCAGGGGGGATGAGCAGTTCTTC.

The CDR3 is CASSPPPLTAGNTIYF. The CDR3 coding sequence is TGTGCCAGCTCACCACCTCCGTTGACAGCCGGAAACACCATATATTTT. The rearrangement links TRBV18 to TRBJ1-3, with TRBD1 as a possible D gene (5 bases). This CDR3 has 16 residues. CDR1 is KGHSH and CDR2 is LQKENI in the germline V gene. The germline V and J ends were trimmed by 0 bases and 4 bases, with 13 bases remaining between them. The variable domain in full, with the rest retrieved from reference TRBV18 and TRBJ1-3, is NAGVMQNPRHLVRRRGQEARLRCSPMKGHSHVYWYRQLPEEGLKFMVYLQKENIIDESGMPKERFSAEFPKEGPSILRIQQVVRGDSAAYFCASSPPPLTAGNTIYFGEGSWLTVV.

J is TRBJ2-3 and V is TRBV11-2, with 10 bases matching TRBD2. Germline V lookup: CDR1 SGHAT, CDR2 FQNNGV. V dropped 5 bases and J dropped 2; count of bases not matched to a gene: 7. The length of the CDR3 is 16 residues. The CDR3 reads CASSPGTSAITDTQYF. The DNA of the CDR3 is TGTGCCAGCAGCCCAGGGACTAGCGCCATCACAGATACGCAGTATTTT.

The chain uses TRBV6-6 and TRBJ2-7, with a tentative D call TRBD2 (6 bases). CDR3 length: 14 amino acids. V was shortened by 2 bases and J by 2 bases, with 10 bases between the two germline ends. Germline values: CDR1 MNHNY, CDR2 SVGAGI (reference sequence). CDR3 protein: CASSYGGSPYEQYF. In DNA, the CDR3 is TGTGCCAGCAGTTACGGGGGGAGCCCCTACGAGCAGTACTTC.

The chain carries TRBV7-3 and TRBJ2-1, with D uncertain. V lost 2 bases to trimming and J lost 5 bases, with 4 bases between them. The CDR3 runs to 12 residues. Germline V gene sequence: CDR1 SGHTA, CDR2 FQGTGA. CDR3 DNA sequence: TGTGCCAGCAGCTTATATGACAATGAGCAGTTCTTC. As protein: CASSLYDNEQFF.

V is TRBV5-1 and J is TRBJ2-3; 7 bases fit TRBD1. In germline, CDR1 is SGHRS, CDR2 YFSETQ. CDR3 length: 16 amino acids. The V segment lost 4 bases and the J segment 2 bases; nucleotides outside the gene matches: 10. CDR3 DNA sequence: TGCGCCAGCAGCCGAGCCCGGGACAGCTTCACAGATACGCAGTATTTT. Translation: CASSRARDSFTDTQYF. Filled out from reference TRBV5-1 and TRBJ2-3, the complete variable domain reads KAGVTQTPRYLIKTRGQQVTLSCSPISGHRSVSWYQQTPGQGLQFLFEYFSETQRNKGNFPGRFSGRQFSNSRSEMNVSTLELGDSALYLCASSRARDSFTDTQYFGPGTRLTVL.

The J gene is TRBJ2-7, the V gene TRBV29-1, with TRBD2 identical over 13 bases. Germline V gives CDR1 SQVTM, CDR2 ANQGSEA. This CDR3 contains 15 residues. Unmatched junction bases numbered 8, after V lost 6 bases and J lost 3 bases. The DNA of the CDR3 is TGCAGCGTGACCGGGACTAGCGGGGTCCTCTACGAGCAGTACTTC. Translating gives CSVTGTSGVLYEQYF.

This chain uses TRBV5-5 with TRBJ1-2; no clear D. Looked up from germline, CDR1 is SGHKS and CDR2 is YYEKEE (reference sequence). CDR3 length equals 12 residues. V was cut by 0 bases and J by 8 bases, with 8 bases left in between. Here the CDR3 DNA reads TGTGCCAGCAGCTTGGTAGGAGGGGGCTACACCTTC. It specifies CASSLVGGGYTF. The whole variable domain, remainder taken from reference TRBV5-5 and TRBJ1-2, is DAGVTQSPTHLIKTRGQQVTLRCSPISGHKSVSWYQQVLGQGPQFIFQYYEKEERGRGNFPDRFSARQFPNYSSELNVNALLLGDSALYLCASSLVGGGYTFGSGTRLTVV.

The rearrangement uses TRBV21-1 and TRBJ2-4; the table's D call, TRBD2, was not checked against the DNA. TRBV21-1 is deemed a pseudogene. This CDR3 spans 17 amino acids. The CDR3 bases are TGTGCCAGCAGCACTGAACCGAGTAATCTAGCCAAAAACATTCAGTACTTC. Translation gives CASSTEPSNLAKNIQYF.

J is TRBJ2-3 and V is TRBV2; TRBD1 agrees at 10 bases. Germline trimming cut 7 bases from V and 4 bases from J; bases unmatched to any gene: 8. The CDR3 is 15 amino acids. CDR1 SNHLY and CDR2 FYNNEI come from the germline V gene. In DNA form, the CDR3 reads TGTGCCAGCATCTCAGACAGGGGGCGGGCAGATACGCAGTATTTT. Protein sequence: CASISDRGRADTQYF.

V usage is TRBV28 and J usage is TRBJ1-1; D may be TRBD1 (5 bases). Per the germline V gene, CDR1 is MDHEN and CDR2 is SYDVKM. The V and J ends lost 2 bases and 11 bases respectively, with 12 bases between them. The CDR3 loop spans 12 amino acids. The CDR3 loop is CASSLVGPWAFF. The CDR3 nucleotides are TGTGCCAGCAGTTTAGTGGGGCCTTGGGCTTTCTTT.

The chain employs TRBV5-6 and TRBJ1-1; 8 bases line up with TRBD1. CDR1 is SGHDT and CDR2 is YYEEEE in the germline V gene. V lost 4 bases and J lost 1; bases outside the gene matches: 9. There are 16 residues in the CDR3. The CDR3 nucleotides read TGTGCCAGCAGCCTCGGACAGGGAAGTAGGAACACTGAAGCTTTCTTT. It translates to CASSLGQGSRNTEAFF.

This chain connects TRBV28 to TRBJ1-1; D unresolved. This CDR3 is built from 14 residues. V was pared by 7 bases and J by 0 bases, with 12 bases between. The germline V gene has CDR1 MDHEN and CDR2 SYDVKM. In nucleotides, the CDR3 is TGTGCCAGCATGGCAGGAACGATGAACACTGAAGCTTTCTTT. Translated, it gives CASMAGTMNTEAFF.

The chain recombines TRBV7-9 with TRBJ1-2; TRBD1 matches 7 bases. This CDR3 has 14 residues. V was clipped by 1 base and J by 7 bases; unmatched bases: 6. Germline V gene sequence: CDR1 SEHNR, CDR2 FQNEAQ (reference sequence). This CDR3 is CASSLEDRWGGYTF. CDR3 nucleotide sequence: TGTGCCAGCAGCTTAGAGGACAGGTGGGGTGGCTACACCTTC.

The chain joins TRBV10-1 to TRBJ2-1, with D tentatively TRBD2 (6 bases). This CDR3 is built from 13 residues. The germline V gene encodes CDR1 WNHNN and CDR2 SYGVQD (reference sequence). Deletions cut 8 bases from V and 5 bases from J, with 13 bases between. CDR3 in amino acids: CASGRDLDNEQFF. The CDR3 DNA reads TGCGCCAGCGGGCGGGATTTAGACAATGAGCAGTTCTTC.

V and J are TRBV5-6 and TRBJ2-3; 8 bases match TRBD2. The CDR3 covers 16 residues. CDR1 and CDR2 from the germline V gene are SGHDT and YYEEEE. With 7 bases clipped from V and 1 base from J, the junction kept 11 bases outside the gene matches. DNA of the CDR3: TGTGCCAGCGGAGGAATAGCGGGATTACGCACAGATACGCAGTATTTT. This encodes CASGGIAGLRTDTQYF.

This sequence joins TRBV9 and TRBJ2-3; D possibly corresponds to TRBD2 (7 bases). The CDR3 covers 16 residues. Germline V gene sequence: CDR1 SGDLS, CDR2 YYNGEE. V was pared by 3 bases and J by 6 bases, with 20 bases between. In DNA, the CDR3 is TGTGCCAGCAGCGACCCGCAGCTGGGGGGGGCGGATACGCAGTATTTT. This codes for CASSDPQLGGADTQYF.

CDR3 bases: TGTGCCATCTTAAATACGGGACAGGGGTCTGGCTACACCTTC. This gives the protein CAILNTGQGSGYTF. The genes are TRBV6-5 and TRBJ1-2; 10 nucleotides line up with TRBD1. CDR1 is MNHEY, CDR2 SVGAGI, per germline. This CDR3 is built from 14 residues. J gave up 7 bases and V 10 bases, and 12 bases lay outside the gene matches.

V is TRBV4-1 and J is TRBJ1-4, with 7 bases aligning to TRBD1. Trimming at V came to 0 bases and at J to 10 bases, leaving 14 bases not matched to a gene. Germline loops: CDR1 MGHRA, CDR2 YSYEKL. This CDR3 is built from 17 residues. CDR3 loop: CASSQEVTGRIRGKLFF. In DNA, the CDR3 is TGCGCCAGCAGCCAAGAAGTGACAGGGCGAATCCGAGGAAAACTGTTTTTT.

The CDR3 loop reads CASSLAPRAGANVLTF. CDR3 bases: TGCGCCAGCAGCTTGGCCCCCCGGGCTGGGGCCAACGTCCTGACTTTC. The chain has TRBV5-1 and TRBJ2-6; D remains ambiguous. Germline lookup yields CDR1 SGHRS and CDR2 YFSETQ. V dropped 0 bases and J dropped 2 bases, with 9 bases sitting between them. CDR3 length: 16 residues.

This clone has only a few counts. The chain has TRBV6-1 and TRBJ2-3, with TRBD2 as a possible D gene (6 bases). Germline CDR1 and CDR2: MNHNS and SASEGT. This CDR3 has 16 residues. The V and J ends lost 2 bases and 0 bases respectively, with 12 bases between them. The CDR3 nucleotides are TGTGCCAGCAGTGAAAGGGCGGGGCCTAGCACAGATACGCAGTATTTT. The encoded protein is CASSERAGPSTDTQYF.

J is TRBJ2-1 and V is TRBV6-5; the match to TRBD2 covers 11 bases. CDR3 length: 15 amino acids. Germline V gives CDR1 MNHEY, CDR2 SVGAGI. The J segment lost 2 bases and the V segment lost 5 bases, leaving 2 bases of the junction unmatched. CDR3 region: CASSILAGAYNEQFF. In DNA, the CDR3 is TGTGCCAGCAGTATACTAGCGGGAGCCTACAATGAGCAGTTCTTC.

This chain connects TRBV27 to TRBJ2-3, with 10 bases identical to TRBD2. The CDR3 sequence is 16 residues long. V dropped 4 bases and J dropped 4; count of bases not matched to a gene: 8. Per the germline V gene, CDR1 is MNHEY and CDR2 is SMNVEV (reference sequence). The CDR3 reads CASSSSLAGVSDTQYF. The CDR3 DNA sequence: TGTGCCAGCAGTTCGTCTCTAGCGGGAGTGTCAGATACGCAGTATTTT.

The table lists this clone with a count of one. The CDR3 protein is CASTLAQINTEAFF. CDR3 coding DNA: TGTGCCAGCACCCTAGCCCAAATTAACACTGAAGCTTTCTTT. The chain joins TRBV28 to TRBJ1-1; D remains ambiguous. The V gene lost 7 bases and the J gene lost 2 bases, with 14 bases spanning the gap. CDR1 and CDR2 from the germline V gene are MDHEN and SYDVKM. CDR3 size: 14 residues.

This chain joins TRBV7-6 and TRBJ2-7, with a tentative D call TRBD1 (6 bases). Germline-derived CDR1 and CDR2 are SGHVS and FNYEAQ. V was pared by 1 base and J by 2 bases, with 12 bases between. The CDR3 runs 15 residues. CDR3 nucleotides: TGTGCCAGCAGCTTAGATCTGGCAGGGGCCTACGAGCAGTACTTC. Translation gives CASSLDLAGAYEQYF. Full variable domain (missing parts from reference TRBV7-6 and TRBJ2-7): GAGVSQSPRYKVTKRGQDVALRCDPISGHVSLYWYRQALGQGPEFLTYFNYEAQQDKSGLPNDRFSAERPEGSISTLTIQRTEQRDSAMYRCASSLDLAGAYEQYFGPGTRLTVT.